The present TCR beta chain was sequenced within a study of T cell clonality in common variable immunodeficiency. The CDR3 contains 15 residues. V lost 5 bases, J lost 1 base, and 9 bases lay in between. Looked up from germline, CDR1 is LGHDT and CDR2 is YNNKEL (reference sequence). This clone was counted ten times or more. Its antigen remains unidentified. The sequenced fragment ends 3 residues before the CDR3 boundary, so the rest is inferred from the germline J gene. Most patients and controls had Caucasian heritage. General observations from the study: CVID subjects shared fewer TCRbeta clones than healthy controls did.

Sequencing was performed with immunoSEQ multiplex PCR; in TCRdb, only in-frame clones are kept and a portion is missing. The sample shows tens of thousands of clones, none of them appearing just once. This TCR was sampled from a person aged 18 to 75 in good health. J is TRBJ2-6 and V is TRBV3-1 (or the pseudogene TRBV3-2); D is perhaps TRBD1 (6 bases). Sequencing was performed on peripheral blood mononuclear cells. This CDR3 reads CASSYRESGANVLTF. The sequenced CDR3 bases are TGTGCCAGCAGCTACAGGGAATCTGGGGCCAACGTC.